This T cell receptor (beta chain) came from a study of OX40 agonist ivuxolimab in advanced cancers. Overall study context: Head and neck, renal cell, melanoma or hepatocellular carcinoma were the cancers that dose-escalation patients had. Broader study findings: At 0.1 to 3.0 mg/kg and by week 6, clonal expansion occurred in CD4+ and CD8+ blood T cells.

As concerns this clone: Its target is unknown.

The germline V gene encodes CDR1 MNHNS and CDR2 SASEGT. This CDR3 comprises 15 residues. Trimming took off 2 bases at V and 5 bases at J, with 13 bases between the two ends. TCRdb's copy holds only in-frame clones and misses some; the assay was immunoSEQ multiplex PCR. Found here are about 88,000 clones, 80% to 90% of them singletons; the top ten hold 1.5% to 2%. This clonotype was sampled from an adult with an advanced solid tumor such as melanoma, head and neck, liver or kidney cancer. The source was CD4+ or CD8+ T cells sorted from blood, collected in a trial of the OX40 agonist ivuxolimab. The chain employs TRBV6-1 and TRBJ1-5; D uncertain. In nucleotides, the CDR3 is TGTGCCAGCAGTGAATCTTTGGTAGACGATCAGCCCCAGCATTTT. Translated, it gives CASSESLVDDQPQHF.